The clone carrying this T cell receptor (beta chain) was seen repeatedly, ten times or more. The antigen remains undetermined. CDR3 length equals 14 residues. Per germline, CDR1 SNHLY and CDR2 FYNNEI. The V and J ends lost 10 bases and 3 bases, in that order; junction bases with no gene match: 9. The CDR3 regions of TCR beta were amplified from RNA transcripts. HTBI primers were employed in a first-round RT-PCR of the TCR CDR3. In TCRdb, the multiplex PCR reads were re-called with MiXCR into one record per CDR3 protein. The sample holds about 600,000 distinct CDR3 sequences, approximately 16% seen once. The sample is drawn from a study of T cells in Graves' hyperthyroidism and ophthalmopathy. Study results and caveats: Ophthalmopathy, which appeared later, was predicted by the model a median approximately six months before onset.

J is TRBJ2-3 and V is TRBV2; 8 bases align to TRBD2. The receptor was isolated from a middle-aged woman with Graves' ophthalmopathy. Sequencing was carried out using blood. The CDR3 region has the DNA TGTGCCACTCCTGCCGGGGGGGCAACAGATACGCAGTATTTT. This sequence encodes CATPAGGATDTQYF.